One TCR beta chain is described in this entry. The method was immunoSEQ multiplex PCR; TCRdb's version includes in-frame clones alone and lacks a portion of them. Of around 89,000 clones in the sample, approximately 82% are singletons; the top ten hold approximately 9.8%. The V end lost 5 bases, the J end lost 4 bases, and 12 bases lay between the germline ends. Germline-derived CDR1 and CDR2 are SGHAT and FQNNGV. The CDR3 sequence is 14 residues long. This entry is derived from a study of control samples from healthy donors and cancer patients. This sequence was found in a woman in her fifties or sixties in good health. Sequences were obtained from blood. This sequence joins TRBV11-2 and TRBJ2-1; maybe TRBD1 (6 bases). The CDR3 region has the DNA TGTGCCAGCAGCGTCCGGACAGAATACAATGAGCAGTTCTTC. It translates to CASSVRTEYNEQFF.